This T cell receptor (beta chain) was observed in a study of CD8 T cells in ankylosing spondylitis. TCRdb ran MiXCR on the 5' RACE reads and lists one entry per CDR3 protein. The table includes roughly 700,000 distinct CDR3 sequences, 15% to 20% detected once. Points from the study as a whole: Seemingly distinctive of ankylosing spondylitis blood was a TCR beta motif formed by eight highly homologous variants.

The CDR3 runs 13 residues. The V end was cut by 7 bases, the J end by 4 bases, with 14 bases between. Germline values: CDR1 DFQATT, CDR2 SNEGSKA (reference sequence). A word on this clonotype: Its specificity is unknown.

This sequence originates from a male donor with ankylosing spondylitis. The sample taken for sequencing was blood, either unsorted or a sorted T cell fraction (not recorded which). The chain is built from TRBV20-1 and TRBJ2-1; TRBD2 is a possible D gene (5 bases). CDR3 loop: CSGASGSYNEQFF. The CDR3 bases are TGCAGTGGTGCGAGCGGCAGTTACAATGAGCAGTTCTTC.